This T cell receptor (beta chain) stems from a study of cytotoxic CD8 clonotypes in ibrutinib-treated CLL. Study-wide points: Clonotypes that were public were uncommon, and they contracted or stayed stable on treatment. Clonality went up at ibrutinib response and then declined back toward baseline at progression.

This clone came up a few times. Its target is not known. Sequencing was designed to attain a depth spanning 1 in 200,000 to 1 in 1 million T cells. Assay used: immunoSEQ multiplex PCR; TCRdb lists only in-frame clones, some missing. The sample yields tens of thousands of clones, roughly 60% seen once. Germline V CDR1 and CDR2: LNHDA, SQIVND (reference sequence). With V trimmed by 5 bases and J by 8 bases, 7 bases remained unmatched. CDR3 size: 13 residues. The sequences come from PBMCs, collected before ibrutinib treatment. The source of this sequence is a human donor with chronic lymphocytic leukemia. V usage is TRBV19 and J usage is TRBJ1-2; 8 positions agree with TRBD1. CDR3 sequence reads: CASSFGTGEGYTF. DNA of the CDR3: TGTGCCAGTAGTTTCGGGACAGGAGAGGGCTACACCTTC. The variable domain in full, with the rest retrieved from reference TRBV19 and TRBJ1-2, is DGGITQSPKYLFRKEGQNVTLSCEQNLNHDAMYWYRQDPGQGLRLIYYSQIVNDFQKGDIAEGYSVSREKKESFPLTVTSAQKNPTAFYLCASSFGTGEGYTFGSGTRLTVV.